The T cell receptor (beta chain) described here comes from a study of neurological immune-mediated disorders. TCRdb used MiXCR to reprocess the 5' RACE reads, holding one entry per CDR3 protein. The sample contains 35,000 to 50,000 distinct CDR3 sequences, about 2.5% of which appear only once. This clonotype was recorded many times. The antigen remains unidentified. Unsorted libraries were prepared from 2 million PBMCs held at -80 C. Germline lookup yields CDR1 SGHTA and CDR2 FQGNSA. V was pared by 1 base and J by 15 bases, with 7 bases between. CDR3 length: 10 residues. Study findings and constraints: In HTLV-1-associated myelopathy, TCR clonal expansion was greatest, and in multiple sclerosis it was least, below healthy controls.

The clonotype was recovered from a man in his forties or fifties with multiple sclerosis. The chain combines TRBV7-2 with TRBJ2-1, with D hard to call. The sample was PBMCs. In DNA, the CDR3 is TGTGCCAGCAGCTTAGACCCCCCGTTCTTC. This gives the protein CASSLDPPFF.